The entry that follows covers one T cell receptor (beta chain) sequence. Its specific antigen is unknown. The input lacks base qualities; no much larger clone sits a single base away. The data were obtained in a study of T cell repertoires in cytomegalovirus infection (dated by TCRdb to the late 2010s). As for the study more broadly: Peptide stimulations targeted recently identified HLA-C-restricted CMV epitopes, whose presentation resists viral immunomodulation, together with well-studied HLA-B-restricted epitopes. Donor HLA type was relevant to the analysis, as public TCR beta signatures indicated carriage of CMV infection together with the matching HLA type.

The meaning of the sample's treatment or condition label: in vitro stimulation with specific CMV peptide epitopes to enrich CMV-specific T cells. Sequencing instrument: Illumina HiSeq 1500. TCRdb cleaned the public reads at Q25 with fastp, built clones with MiXCR and kept in-frame beta chains. When rows share a CDR3 protein, they turn into one entry using the most common DNA and genes. Within this sample are 200,000 or so distinct CDR3 sequences, with about 39% of them counted one time only. The ten largest clonotypes hold approximately 60% of the sample. Overall study results and their limits: In the ex vivo response, HLA-C-restricted CMV-specific TCR beta clonotypes were dominant, and in two of eight donors the single most frequent clonotype came from this HLA-C-restricted group. In both this cohort and an independent roughly 330-donor cohort, the cumulative frequency of public TCR beta family members distinguished carriers of CMV infection plus the relevant HLA type.

Sequenced material: CD8+ T cells from cultured PBMCs, taken from culture after CMV antigen stimulation. This TCR was sampled from a human donor in good health (CMV status not recorded). Some clones in this sample may be carry-over from other donors' samples.

The CDR3 corresponds to CASSPTPNRVRIGELFF. The bases read TGTGCCAGCAGCCCAACACCCAACAGGGTTAGGATCGGGGAGCTGTTTTTT. Rearrangement joined TRBV7-9 to TRBJ2-2; matching of 6 bases hints at TRBD1 as the D gene. A distance of 23 bases separates the germline ends of V and J, which lose 5 bases and 7 bases respectively. The CDR3 numbers 17 residues from cysteine through phenylalanine. The only DNA kept is the CDR3, 51 bases in frame from the first base. For CDR1 and CDR2, the germline V gene (reference sequence) lists SEHNR and FQNEAQ.